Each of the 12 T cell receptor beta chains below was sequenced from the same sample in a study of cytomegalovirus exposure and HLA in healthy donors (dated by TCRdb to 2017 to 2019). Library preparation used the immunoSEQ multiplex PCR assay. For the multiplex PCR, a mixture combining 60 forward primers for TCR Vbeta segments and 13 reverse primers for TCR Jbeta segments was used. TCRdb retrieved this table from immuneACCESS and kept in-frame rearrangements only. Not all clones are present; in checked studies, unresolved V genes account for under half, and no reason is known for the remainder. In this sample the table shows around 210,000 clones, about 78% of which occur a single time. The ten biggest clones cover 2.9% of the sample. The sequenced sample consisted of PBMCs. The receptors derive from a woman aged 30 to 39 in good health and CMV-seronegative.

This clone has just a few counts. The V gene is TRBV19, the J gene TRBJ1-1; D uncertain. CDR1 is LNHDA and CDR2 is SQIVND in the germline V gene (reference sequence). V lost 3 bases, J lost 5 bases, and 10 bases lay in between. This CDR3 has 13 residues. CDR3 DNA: TGTGCCAGTAGTATCGAGCCCGGGACTGAAGCTTTCTTT. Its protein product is CASSIEPGTEAFF.

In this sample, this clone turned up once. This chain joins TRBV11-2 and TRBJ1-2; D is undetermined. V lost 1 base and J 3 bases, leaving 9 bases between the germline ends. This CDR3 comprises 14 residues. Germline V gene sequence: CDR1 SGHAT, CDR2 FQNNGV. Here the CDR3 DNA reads TGTGCCAGCAGCTTAGTCGGCGGATACTATGGCTACACCTTC. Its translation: CASSLVGGYYGYTF.

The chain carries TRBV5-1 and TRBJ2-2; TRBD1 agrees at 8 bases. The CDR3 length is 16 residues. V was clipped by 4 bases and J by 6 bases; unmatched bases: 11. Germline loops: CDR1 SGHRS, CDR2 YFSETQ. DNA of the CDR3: TGCGCCAGCAGCCAGTCCGTGGACAGGGTGGCCGGGGAGCTGTTTTTT. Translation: CASSQSVDRVAGELFF.

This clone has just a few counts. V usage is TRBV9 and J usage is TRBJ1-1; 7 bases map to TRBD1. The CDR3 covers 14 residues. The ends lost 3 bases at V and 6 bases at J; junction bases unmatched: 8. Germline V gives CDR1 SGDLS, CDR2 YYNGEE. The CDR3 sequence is CASSENRGSAEAFF. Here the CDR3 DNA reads TGTGCCAGCAGCGAGAACAGGGGTTCTGCTGAAGCTTTCTTT.

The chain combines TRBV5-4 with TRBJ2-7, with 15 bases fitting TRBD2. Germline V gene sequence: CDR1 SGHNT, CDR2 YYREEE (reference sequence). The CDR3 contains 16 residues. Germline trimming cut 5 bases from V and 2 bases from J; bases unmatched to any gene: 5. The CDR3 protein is CASRQGLAGGTYEQYF. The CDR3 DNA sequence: TGTGCCAGCAGACAGGGACTAGCGGGAGGTACCTACGAGCAGTACTTC.

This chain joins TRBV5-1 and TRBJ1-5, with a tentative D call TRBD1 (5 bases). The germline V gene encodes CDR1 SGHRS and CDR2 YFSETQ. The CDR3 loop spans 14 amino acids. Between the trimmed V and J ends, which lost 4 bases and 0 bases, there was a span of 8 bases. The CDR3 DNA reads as TGCGCCAGCAGCGGGGGGGGTAGCAATCAGCCCCAGCATTTT. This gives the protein CASSGGGSNQPQHF.

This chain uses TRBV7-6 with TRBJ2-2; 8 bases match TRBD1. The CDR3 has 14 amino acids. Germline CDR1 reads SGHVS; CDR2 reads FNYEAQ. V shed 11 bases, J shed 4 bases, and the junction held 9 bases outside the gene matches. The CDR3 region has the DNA TGTGCCGGGAGGACAGGGCACGGCACCGGGGAGCTGTTTTTT. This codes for CAGRTGHGTGELFF.

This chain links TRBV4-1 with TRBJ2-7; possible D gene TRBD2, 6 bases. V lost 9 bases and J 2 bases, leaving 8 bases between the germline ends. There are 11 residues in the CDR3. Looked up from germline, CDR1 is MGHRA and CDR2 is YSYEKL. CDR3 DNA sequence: TGCGCCAGTTCGGGGGCCTACGAGCAGTACTTC. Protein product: CASSGAYEQYF.

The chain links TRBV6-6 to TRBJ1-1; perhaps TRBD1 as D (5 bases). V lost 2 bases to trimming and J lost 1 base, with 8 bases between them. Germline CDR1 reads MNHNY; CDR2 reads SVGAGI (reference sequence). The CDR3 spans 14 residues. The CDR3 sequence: CASSYHDRNTEAFF. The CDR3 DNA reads TGTGCCAGCAGTTACCATGACAGGAACACTGAAGCTTTCTTT.

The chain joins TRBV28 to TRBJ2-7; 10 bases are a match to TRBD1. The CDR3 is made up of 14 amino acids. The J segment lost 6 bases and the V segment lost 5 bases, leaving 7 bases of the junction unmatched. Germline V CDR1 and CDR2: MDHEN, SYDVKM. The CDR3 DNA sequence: TGTGCCAGCAGTCCCGGGACAGGGGTTAGCGAGCAGTACTTC. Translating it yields CASSPGTGVSEQYF.

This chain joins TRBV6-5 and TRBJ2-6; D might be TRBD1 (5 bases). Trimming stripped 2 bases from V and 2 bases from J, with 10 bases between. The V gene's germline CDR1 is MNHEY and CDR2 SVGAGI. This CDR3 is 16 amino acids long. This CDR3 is CASSYHTGTGANVLTF. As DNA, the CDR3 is TGTGCCAGCAGTTACCATACAGGCACTGGGGCCAACGTCCTGACTTTC.

Written as DNA, the CDR3 is TGTGCCAGCAGTGAAGGCGGGACCAGCTACAATGAGCAGTTCTTC. Translated: CASSEGGTSYNEQFF. The V call is TRBV2, the J call TRBJ2-1, with D possibly being TRBD2 (6 bases). There are 15 residues in the CDR3. Trimming cost V 1 base and J 3 bases, with 10 bases left between them. Germline CDR1 and CDR2: SNHLY and FYNNEI.